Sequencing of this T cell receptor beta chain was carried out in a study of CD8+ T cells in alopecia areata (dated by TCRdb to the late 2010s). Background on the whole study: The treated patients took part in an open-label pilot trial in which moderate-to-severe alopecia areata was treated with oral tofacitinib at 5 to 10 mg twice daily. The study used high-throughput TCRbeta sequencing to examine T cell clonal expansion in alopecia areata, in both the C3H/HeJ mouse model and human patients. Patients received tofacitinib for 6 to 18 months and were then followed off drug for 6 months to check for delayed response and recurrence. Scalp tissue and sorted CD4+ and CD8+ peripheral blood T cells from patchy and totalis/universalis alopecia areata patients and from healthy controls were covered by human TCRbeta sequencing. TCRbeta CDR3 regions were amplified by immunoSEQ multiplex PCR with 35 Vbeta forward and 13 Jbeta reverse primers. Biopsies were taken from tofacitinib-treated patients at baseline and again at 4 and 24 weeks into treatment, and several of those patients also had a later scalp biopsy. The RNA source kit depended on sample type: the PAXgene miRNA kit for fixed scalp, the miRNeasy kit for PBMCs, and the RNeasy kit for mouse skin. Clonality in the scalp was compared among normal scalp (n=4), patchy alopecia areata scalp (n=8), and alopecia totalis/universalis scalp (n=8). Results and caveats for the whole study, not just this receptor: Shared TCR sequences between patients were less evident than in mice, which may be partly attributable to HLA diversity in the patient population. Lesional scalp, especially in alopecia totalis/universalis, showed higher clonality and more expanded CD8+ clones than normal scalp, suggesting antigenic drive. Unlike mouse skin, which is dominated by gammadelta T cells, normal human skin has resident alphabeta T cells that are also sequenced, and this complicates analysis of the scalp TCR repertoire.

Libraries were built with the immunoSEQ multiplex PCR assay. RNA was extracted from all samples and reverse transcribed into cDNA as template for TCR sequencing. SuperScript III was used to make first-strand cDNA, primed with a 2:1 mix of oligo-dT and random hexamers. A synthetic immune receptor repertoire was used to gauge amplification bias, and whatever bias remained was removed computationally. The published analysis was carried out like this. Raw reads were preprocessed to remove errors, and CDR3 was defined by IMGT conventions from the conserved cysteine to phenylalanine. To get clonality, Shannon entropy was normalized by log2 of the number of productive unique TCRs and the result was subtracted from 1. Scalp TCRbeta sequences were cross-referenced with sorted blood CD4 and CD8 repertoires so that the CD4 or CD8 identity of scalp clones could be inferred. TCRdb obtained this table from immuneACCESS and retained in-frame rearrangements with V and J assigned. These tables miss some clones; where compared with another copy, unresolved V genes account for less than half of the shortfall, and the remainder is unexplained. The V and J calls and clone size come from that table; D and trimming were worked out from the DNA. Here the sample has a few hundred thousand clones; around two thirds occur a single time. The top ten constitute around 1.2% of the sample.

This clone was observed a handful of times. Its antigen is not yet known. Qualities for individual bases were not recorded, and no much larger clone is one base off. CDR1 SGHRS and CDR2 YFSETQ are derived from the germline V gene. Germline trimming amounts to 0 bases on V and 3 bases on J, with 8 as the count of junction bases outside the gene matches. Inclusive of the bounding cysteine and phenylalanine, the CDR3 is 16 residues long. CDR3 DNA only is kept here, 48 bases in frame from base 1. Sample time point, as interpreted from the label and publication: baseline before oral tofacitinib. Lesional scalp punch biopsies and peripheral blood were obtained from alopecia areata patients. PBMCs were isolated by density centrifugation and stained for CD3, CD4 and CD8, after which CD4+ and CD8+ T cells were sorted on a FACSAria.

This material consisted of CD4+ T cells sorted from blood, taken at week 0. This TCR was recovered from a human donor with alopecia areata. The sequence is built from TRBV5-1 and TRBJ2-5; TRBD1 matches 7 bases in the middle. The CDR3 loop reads CASSLGMGTEEETQYF. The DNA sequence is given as TGCGCCAGCAGCTTGGGAATGGGGACAGAGGAAGAGACCCAGTACTTC.